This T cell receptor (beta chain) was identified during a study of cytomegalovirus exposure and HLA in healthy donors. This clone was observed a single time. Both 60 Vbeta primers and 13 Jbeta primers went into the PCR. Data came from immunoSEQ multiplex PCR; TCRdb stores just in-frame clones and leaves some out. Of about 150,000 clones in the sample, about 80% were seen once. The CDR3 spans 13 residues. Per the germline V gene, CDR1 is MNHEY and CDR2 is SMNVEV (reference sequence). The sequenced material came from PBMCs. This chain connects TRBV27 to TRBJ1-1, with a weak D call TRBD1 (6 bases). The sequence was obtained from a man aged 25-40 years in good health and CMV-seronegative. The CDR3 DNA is TGTGCTAGTAGGGACATCCTAGACACTGAAGCTTTCTTT. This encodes CASRDILDTEAFF.